These 15 T cell receptor beta chains came from one sample sequenced in a study of T-cell memory formation after mild COVID-19. MiXCR, applied by TCRdb to the 5' RACE reads, yields one record per CDR3 protein. The data show roughly 450,000 distinct CDR3 sequences, 15% to 20% seen once. The sequencing sample was made of PBMCs or a T cell subset sorted from them (not recorded which). Source of these receptors: an adult woman who had mild COVID-19 (a few samples of this study predate the infection). Cell type and time point are not known.

The chain combines TRBV18 with TRBJ2-6; 9 bases fit TRBD1. This CDR3 comprises 19 residues. Trimming removed 2 bases from V and 4 bases from J; junction bases left unmatched: 12. From germline, CDR1 is KGHSH and CDR2 LQKENI. The CDR3 protein is CASSPVVTGGESGANVLTF. In DNA form, the CDR3 reads TGTGCCAGCTCACCAGTTGTCACAGGGGGCGAATCCGGGGCCAACGTCCTGACTTTC.

The chain is built from TRBV11-3 and TRBJ2-1; TRBD2 matches 8 bases. The germline CDR1 and CDR2 sequences are SGHNT and YENEEA. V lost 5 bases and J lost 0; bases outside the gene matches: 6. The CDR3 runs to 16 residues. The CDR3 bases are TGTGCCAGCAGCCCCTCCGGGGGGGGCTCCTACAATGAGCAGTTCTTC. Protein: CASSPSGGGSYNEQFF.

This clonotype has more than one count but fewer than ten. The chain combines TRBV7-9 with TRBJ1-2; D is unresolved. In germline, CDR1 is SEHNR, CDR2 FQNEAQ (reference sequence). Trimming left V 0 bases short and J 3 bases short, with 14 bases between. The CDR3 is 16 amino acids. DNA of the CDR3: TGTGCCAGCAGCTTAGCGGTCAGCCTCGCGCACTATGGCTACACCTTC. Translated, it gives CASSLAVSLAHYGYTF. Full variable domain (missing parts from reference TRBV7-9 and TRBJ1-2): DTGVSQNPRHKITKRGQNVTFRCDPISEHNRLYWYRQTLGQGPEFLTYFQNEAQLEKSRLLSDRFSAERPKGSFSTLEIQRTEQGDSAMYLCASSLAVSLAHYGYTFGSGTRLTVV.

This clonotype occurred a few times. The CDR3 sequence is CASRTTSQVYGYTF. CDR3 bases: TGTGCCAGCAGAACGACCTCGCAGGTCTATGGCTACACCTTC. The chain uses TRBV12-3 or TRBV12-4 and TRBJ1-2; no clear D gene. The CDR3 is made up of 14 amino acids. Trimming cost V 6 bases and J 4 bases, with 15 bases left between them.

This clonotype turned up a few times. This chain joins TRBV9 and TRBJ1-1; 7 positions agree with TRBD1. The CDR3 contains 14 residues. Trimming at V came to 3 bases and at J to 0 bases, leaving 2 bases not matched to a gene. Germline-derived CDR1 and CDR2 are SGDLS and YYNGEE. The DNA of the CDR3 is TGTGCCAGCAGCGGCGGGACAGTGAACACTGAAGCTTTCTTT. Its protein product is CASSGGTVNTEAFF.

This sequence joins TRBV24-1 and TRBJ2-1, with 10 bases aligning to TRBD2. In germline, CDR1 is KGHDR, CDR2 SFDVKD. The CDR3 has 19 amino acids. V lost 1 base and J lost 8; bases outside the gene matches: 16. Here the CDR3 reads CATSDFKREGVPRGDEQFF. Here the CDR3 DNA reads TGTGCCACCAGTGATTTCAAGCGGGAGGGCGTCCCCCGGGGGGATGAGCAGTTCTTC.

V is TRBV5-1 and J is TRBJ2-5; D possibly corresponds to TRBD1 (6 bases). The CDR3 extends over 14 amino acids. Germline CDR1 and CDR2: SGHRS and YFSETQ. Trimming removed 4 bases from V and 1 base from J, with 11 bases in between. The CDR3: CASSGGRVQETQYF. The CDR3 region has the DNA TGCGCCAGCAGCGGGGGCAGGGTCCAAGAGACCCAGTACTTC.

The chain is built from TRBV2 and TRBJ2-1, with D unresolved. Germline loops: CDR1 SNHLY, CDR2 FYNNEI. Trimming shortened V by 2 bases and J by 6 bases, and 8 bases separated the two germline ends. This CDR3 contains 13 residues. The DNA for the CDR3 is TGTGCCAGCAGTGAACTCCGGACCAATGAGCAGTTCTTC. Amino acid sequence: CASSELRTNEQFF. The variable domain in full, with the rest retrieved from reference TRBV2 and TRBJ2-1, is EPEVTQTPSHQVTQMGQEVILRCVPISNHLYFYWYRQILGQKVEFLVSFYNNEISEKSEIFDDQFSVERPDGSNFTLKIRSTKLEDSAMYFCASSELRTNEQFFGPGTRLTVL.

This clonotype was observed a few times. The chain uses TRBV6-6 and TRBJ2-7; D ambiguous. This CDR3 has 14 amino acids. Germline CDR1 reads MNHNY; CDR2 reads SVGAGI (reference sequence). The V end lost 0 bases, the J end lost 7 bases, and 13 bases lay between the germline ends. In DNA form, the CDR3 reads TGTGCCAGCAGTTACTCGAGAGTTCATTGGGAGCAGTACTTC. Translation gives CASSYSRVHWEQYF.

This clonotype was seen many times. The chain couples TRBV7-9 to TRBJ2-5; 11 bases map to TRBD1. The CDR3 length is 14 residues. Trimming removed 4 bases from V and 4 bases from J; junction bases left unmatched: 2. The germline V gene encodes CDR1 SEHNR and CDR2 FQNEAQ (reference sequence). In nucleotides, the CDR3 is TGTGCCAGCAGCTCGGACAGGGGGCGAGAGACCCAGTACTTC. Protein sequence: CASSSDRGRETQYF.

The chain links TRBV4-1 to TRBJ2-1; D is undetermined. CDR1 and CDR2 (germline): MGHRA, YSYEKL. The CDR3 has 13 amino acids. Deletions cut 7 bases from V and 3 bases from J, with 10 bases between. The CDR3 sequence is CASIDKYYNEQFF. The CDR3 region has the DNA TGCGCCAGCATAGACAAATACTACAATGAGCAGTTCTTC.

This clonotype occurred many times. The CDR3 nucleotides are TGTGCCACCAGCAGAGATGTGGCTGAAGCTTTCTTT. This codes for CATSRDVAEAFF. The chain has TRBV15 and TRBJ1-1; no definite D call. Germline CDR1 and CDR2: LNHNV and YYDKDF (reference sequence). V lost 0 bases and J lost 6, with 5 bases in between. This CDR3 is 12 amino acids long.

The sample holds a few counts of this clonotype. The genes are TRBV7-9 and TRBJ2-7; the match to TRBD1 covers 8 bases. This CDR3 contains 15 residues. V dropped 0 bases and J dropped 8; count of bases not matched to a gene: 9. Germline V lookup: CDR1 SEHNR, CDR2 FQNEAQ (reference sequence). CDR3 DNA sequence: TGTGCCAGCAGCTTAGCCACAGGGGGTGTTGCCAAGCAGTACTTC. It translates to CASSLATGGVAKQYF.

The V and J genes are TRBV19 and TRBJ2-4; TRBD1 matches 7 bases. Trimming cost V 7 bases and J 8 bases; bases outside gene matches: 11. The CDR3 length is 14 residues. CDR1 and CDR2 (germline): LNHDA, SQIVND (reference sequence). CDR3 DNA: TGTGCCAGTACCCCCAGGGACAGTAGGGACATTCAGTACTTC. Translation gives CASTPRDSRDIQYF.

This clonotype turned up a few times. The rearrangement links TRBV7-9 to TRBJ2-7; 9 bases are shared with TRBD1. The CDR3 length is 14 residues. Germline V gives CDR1 SEHNR, CDR2 FQNEAQ (reference sequence). With 5 bases clipped from V and 2 bases from J, the junction kept 4 bases outside the gene matches. The CDR3 bases are TGTGCCAGCAGCCGGACAGGGGCTGCCTACGAGCAGTACTTC. This encodes CASSRTGAAYEQYF.